This T cell receptor beta chain is drawn from a study of technical replicates of blood from several donors. Profiled with immunoSEQ multiplex PCR; TCRdb holds only in-frame clones, not every one. The sample lists around 69,000 clones, more than 75% occurring once. Per the germline V gene, CDR1 is SQVTM and CDR2 is ANQGSEA. The CDR3 loop spans 15 amino acids. The V segment lost 2 bases and the J segment 6 bases; nucleotides outside the gene matches: 6. V gene TRBV29-1 combines with J gene TRBJ2-4, with 11 bases identical to TRBD2. The material sequenced was PBMCs. This clonotype was obtained from a human donor in good health. Some clones in this sample may be carry-over from other donors' samples. In nucleotides, the CDR3 is TGCAGCGTTGAATTAGCGGGAGGGCCAGGAAACATTCAGTACTTC. Protein sequence: CSVELAGGPGNIQYF. Variable domain in full (rest from reference TRBV29-1 and TRBJ2-4): SAVISQKPSRDICQRGTSLTIQCQVDSQVTMMFWYRQQPGQSLTLIATANQGSEATYESGFVIDKFPISRPNLTFSTLTVSNMSPEDSSIYLCSVELAGGPGNIQYFGAGTRLSVL.